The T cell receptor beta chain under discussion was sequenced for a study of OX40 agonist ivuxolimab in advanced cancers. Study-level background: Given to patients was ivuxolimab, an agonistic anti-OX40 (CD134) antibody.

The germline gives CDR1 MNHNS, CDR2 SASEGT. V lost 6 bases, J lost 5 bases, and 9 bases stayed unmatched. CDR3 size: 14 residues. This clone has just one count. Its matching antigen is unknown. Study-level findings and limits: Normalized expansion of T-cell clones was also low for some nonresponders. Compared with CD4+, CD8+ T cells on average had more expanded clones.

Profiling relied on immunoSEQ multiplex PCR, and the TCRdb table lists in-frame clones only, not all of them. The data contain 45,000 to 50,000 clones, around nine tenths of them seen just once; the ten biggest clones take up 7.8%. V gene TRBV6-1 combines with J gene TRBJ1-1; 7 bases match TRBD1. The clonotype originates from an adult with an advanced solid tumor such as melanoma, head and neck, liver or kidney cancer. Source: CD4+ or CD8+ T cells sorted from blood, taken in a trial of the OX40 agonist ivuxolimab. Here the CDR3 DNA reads TGTGCCAGCAGGGGACAGCCCTTTGGGACTGAAGCTTTCTTT. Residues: CASRGQPFGTEAFF.